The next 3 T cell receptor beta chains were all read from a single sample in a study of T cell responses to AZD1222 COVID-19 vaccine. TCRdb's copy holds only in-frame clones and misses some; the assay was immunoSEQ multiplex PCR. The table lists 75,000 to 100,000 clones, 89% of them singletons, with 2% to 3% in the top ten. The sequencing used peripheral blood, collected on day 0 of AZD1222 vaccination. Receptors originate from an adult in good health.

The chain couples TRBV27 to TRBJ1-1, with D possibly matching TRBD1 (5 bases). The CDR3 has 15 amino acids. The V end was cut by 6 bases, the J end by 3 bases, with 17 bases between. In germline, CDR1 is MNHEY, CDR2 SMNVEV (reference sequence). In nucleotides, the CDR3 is TGTGCCAGCAGCCCCGGCTGGGGCCAGGACACTGAAGCTTTCTTT. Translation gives CASSPGWGQDTEAFF.

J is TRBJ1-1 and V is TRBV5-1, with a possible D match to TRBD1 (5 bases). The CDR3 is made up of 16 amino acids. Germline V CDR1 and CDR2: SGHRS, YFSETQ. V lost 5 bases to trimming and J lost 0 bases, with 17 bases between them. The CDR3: CASRGAGGTMNTEAFF. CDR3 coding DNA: TGCGCCAGCAGGGGCGCCGGGGGGACTATGAACACTGAAGCTTTCTTT.

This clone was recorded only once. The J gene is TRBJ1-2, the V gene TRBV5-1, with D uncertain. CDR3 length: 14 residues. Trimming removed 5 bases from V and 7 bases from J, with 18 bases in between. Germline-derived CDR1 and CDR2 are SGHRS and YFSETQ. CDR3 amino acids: CASSLGLQLGGYTF. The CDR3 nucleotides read TGCGCCAGCAGTCTAGGGCTACAACTGGGTGGCTACACCTTC.